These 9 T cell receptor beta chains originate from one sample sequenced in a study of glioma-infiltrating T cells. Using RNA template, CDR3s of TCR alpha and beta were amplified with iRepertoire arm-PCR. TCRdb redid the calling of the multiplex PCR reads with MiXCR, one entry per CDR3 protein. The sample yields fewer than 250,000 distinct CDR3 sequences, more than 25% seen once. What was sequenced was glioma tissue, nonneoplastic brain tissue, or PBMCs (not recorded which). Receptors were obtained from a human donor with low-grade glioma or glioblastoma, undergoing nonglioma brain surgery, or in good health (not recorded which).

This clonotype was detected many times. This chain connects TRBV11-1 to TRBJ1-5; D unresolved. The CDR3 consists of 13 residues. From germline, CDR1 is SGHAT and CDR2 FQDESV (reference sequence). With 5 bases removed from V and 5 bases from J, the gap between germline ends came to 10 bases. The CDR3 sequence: CASSRQPDQPQHF. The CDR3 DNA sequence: TGTGCCAGCAGCCGCCAACCCGATCAGCCCCAGCATTTT. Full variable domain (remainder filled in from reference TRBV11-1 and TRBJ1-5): EAEVAQSPRYKITEKSQAVAFWCDPISGHATLYWYRQILGQGPELLVQFQDESVVDDSQLPKDRFSAERLKGVDSTLKIQPAELGDSAMYLCASSRQPDQPQHFGDGTRLSIL.

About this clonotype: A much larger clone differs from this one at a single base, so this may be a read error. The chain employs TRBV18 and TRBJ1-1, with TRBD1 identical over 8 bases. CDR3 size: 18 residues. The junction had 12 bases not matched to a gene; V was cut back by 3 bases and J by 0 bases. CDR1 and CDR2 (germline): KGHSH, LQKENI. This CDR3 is CASSPSVRDRTLNTEAFF. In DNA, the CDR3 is TGTGCCAGCTCACCGTCTGTCCGGGACAGGACATTGAACACTGAAGCTTTCTTT.

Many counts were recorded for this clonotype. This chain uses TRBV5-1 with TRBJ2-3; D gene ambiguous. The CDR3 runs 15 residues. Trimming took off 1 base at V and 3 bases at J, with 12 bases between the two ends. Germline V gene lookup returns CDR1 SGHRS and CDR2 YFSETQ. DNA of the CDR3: TGCGCCAGCAGCTTGTATGGAGAGGCTACAGATACGCAGTATTTT. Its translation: CASSLYGEATDTQYF.

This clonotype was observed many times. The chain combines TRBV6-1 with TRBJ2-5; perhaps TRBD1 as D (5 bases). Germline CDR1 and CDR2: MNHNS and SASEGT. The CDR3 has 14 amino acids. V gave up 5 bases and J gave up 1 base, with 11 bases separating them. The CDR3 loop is CASSTTGFQETQYF. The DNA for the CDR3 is TGTGCCAGCAGTACCACAGGATTCCAAGAGACCCAGTACTTC.

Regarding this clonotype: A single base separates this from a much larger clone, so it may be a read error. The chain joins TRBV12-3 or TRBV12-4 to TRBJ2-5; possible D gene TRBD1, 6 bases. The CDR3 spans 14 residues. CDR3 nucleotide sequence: TGTGCCAGCAGTCCTCAAGGACAGCAAGAGTCCCAGTACTTC. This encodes CASSPQGQQESQYF.

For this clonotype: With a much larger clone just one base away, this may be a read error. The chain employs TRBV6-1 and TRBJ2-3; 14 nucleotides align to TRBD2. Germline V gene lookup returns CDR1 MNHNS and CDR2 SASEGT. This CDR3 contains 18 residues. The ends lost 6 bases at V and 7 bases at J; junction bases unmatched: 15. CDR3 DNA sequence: TGTGCCAGCAGAGAAACCGGGACTAGCGGGAGAATCTCATATACGCAGTATTTT. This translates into CASRETGTSGRISYTQYF.

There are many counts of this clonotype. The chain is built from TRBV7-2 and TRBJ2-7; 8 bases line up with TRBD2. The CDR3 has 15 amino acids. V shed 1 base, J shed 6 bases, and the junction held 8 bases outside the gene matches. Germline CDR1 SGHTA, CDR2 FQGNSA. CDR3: CASSLGGGRFSEQYF. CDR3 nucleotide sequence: TGTGCCAGCAGCTTAGGCGGCGGGAGGTTCAGCGAGCAGTACTTC.

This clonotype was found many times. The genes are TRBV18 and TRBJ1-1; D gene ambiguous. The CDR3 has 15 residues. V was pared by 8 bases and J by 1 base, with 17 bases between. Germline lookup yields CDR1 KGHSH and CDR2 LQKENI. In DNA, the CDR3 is TGTGCCAGCCACGGGCCAGCGCTGTCGAACACTGAAGCTTTCTTT. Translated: CASHGPALSNTEAFF.

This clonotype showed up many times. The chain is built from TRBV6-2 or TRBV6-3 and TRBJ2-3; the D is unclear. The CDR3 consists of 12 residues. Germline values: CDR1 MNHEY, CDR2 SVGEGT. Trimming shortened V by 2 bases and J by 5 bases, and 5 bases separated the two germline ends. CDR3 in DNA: TGTGCCAGCAGTTACACGGAAGATACGCAGTATTTT. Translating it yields CASSYTEDTQYF.